This passage covers 27 T cell receptor beta chains from one sample sequenced in a study of PD-1 blockade in classical Hodgkin lymphoma. TCRdb keeps only in-frame clones here, not all; method: immunoSEQ multiplex PCR. The repertoire holds tens of thousands of clones, roughly 76% seen once, with around 15% in the top ten. The patients all showed relapse after autologous stem cell transplantation, while their brentuximab vedotin exposure varied. The specimen comprised peripheral blood mononuclear cells (PBMCs), sampled before the second cycle of nivolumab. These receptors were taken from a human donor with classical Hodgkin lymphoma.

This clone was seen a few times. The chain recombines TRBV5-6 with TRBJ2-7; D is ambiguous. Germline CDR1 is SGHDT and CDR2 is YYEEEE. V was cut by 2 bases and J by 7 bases, with 16 bases left in between. CDR3 size: 14 residues. CDR3 residues: CASSFKRSLWEQYV. The DNA of the CDR3 is TGTGCCAGCAGCTTCAAGAGATCCCTCTGGGAGCAGTACGTC.

The chain links TRBV5-1 to TRBJ1-6; 8 bases agree with TRBD1. Germline V gene lookup returns CDR1 SGHRS and CDR2 YFSETQ. V lost 4 bases and J lost 6; bases outside the gene matches: 3. CDR3 length equals 14 residues. The CDR3 DNA follows: TGCGCCAGCAGCATCGACAGGGGTAATTCACCCCTCCACTTT. Translating gives CASSIDRGNSPLHF.

The chain carries TRBV4-1 and TRBJ2-5; TRBD2 matches at 12 bases. CDR1 is MGHRA and CDR2 is YSYEKL in the germline V gene. The V and J ends lost 0 bases and 1 base, in that order; junction bases with no gene match: 9. The CDR3 is 19 amino acids. For the CDR3, the DNA is TGCGCCAGCAGCCAAGAGAGTCTAGCGGGGGGGATTTTCCAAGAGACCCAGTACTTC. Its translation: CASSQESLAGGIFQETQYF.

This rearrangement joins TRBV29-1 to TRBJ1-1; weak D call: TRBD1 (5 bases). Germline V CDR1 and CDR2: SQVTM, ANQGSEA. V gave up 4 bases and J gave up 0 bases, with 15 bases separating them. This CDR3 has 15 amino acids. DNA of the CDR3: TGCAGCGTTGGGCCCGGTTGGGGGATGAACACTGAAGCTTTCTTT. Protein sequence: CSVGPGWGMNTEAFF.

The rearrangement uses TRBV10-3 and TRBJ2-4; no clear D. CDR3 size: 14 residues. Germline CDR1 is ENHRY and CDR2 is SYGVKD. The V and J ends lost 7 bases and 5 bases respectively, with 15 bases between them. Written as DNA, the CDR3 is TGTGCCATCAAACAGAGCCACGCCGAAAACATTCAGTACTTC. Protein: CAIKQSHAENIQYF.

This chain connects TRBV7-9 to TRBJ2-5; no definite D call. From germline, CDR1 is SEHNR and CDR2 FQNEAQ (reference sequence). V was shortened by 7 bases and J by 5 bases, with 14 bases between the two germline ends. This CDR3 is 13 amino acids long. The CDR3: CASTESLEETQYF. DNA for the CDR3: TGTGCCAGCACCGAAAGCTTGGAGGAGACCCAGTACTTC.

This clone was seen only once. The chain is built from TRBV11-2 and TRBJ2-3; 9 nucleotides match TRBD1. The V segment lost 6 bases and the J segment 5 bases; nucleotides outside the gene matches: 9. This CDR3 contains 15 residues. Germline values: CDR1 SGHAT, CDR2 FQNNGV. The CDR3 DNA reads TGTGCCAGCAGTTCCTACAGGGGGCGGGGAGATACGCAGTATTTT. Its protein is CASSSYRGRGDTQYF. Looking up the rest from reference TRBV11-2 and TRBJ2-3 gives the full variable domain: EAGVAQSPRYKIIEKRQSVAFWCNPISGHATLYWYQQILGQGPKLLIQFQNNGVVDDSQLPKDRFSAERLKGVDSTLKIQPAKLEDSAVYLCASSSYRGRGDTQYFGPGTRLTVL.

The chain is built from TRBV19 and TRBJ2-5; 7 bases align to TRBD2. The CDR3 totals 13 residues. The junction had 4 bases not matched to a gene; V was cut back by 8 bases and J by 1 base. Germline V lookup: CDR1 LNHDA, CDR2 SQIVND (reference sequence). For the CDR3, the DNA is TGTGCCAGTGCATCTAGCGGCCAAGAGACCCAGTACTTC. Translating gives CASASSGQETQYF. Variable domain in full (rest from reference TRBV19 and TRBJ2-5): DGGITQSPKYLFRKEGQNVTLSCEQNLNHDAMYWYRQDPGQGLRLIYYSQIVNDFQKGDIAEGYSVSREKKESFPLTVTSAQKNPTAFYLCASASSGQETQYFGPGTRLLVL.

This chain uses TRBV5-1 with TRBJ2-2; 9 nucleotides match TRBD2. This CDR3 comprises 15 residues. V shed 0 bases, J shed 4 bases, and the junction held 1 base outside the gene matches. Germline assignment: CDR1 SGHRS and CDR2 YFSETQ. CDR3 bases: TGCGCCAGCAGCTTGGTAGCGGGGGCCACCGGGGAGCTGTTTTTT. Its translation is CASSLVAGATGELFF.

The V and J genes are TRBV19 and TRBJ2-3, with D unclear. V was shortened by 2 bases and J by 6 bases, with 9 bases between the two germline ends. This CDR3 has 13 amino acids. Germline CDR1 reads LNHDA; CDR2 reads SQIVND (reference sequence). This CDR3 is CASSITSWDTQYF. CDR3 bases: TGTGCCAGTAGTATAACGTCGTGGGATACGCAGTATTTT.

The V gene is TRBV4-1, the J gene TRBJ1-1; D is undetermined. Trimming shortened V by 1 base and J by 1 base, and 7 bases separated the two germline ends. The CDR3 covers 14 residues. CDR1 is MGHRA, CDR2 YSYEKL, per germline. CDR3 loop: CASSQVLGNTEAFF. In DNA form, the CDR3 reads TGCGCCAGCAGCCAAGTATTGGGGAACACTGAAGCTTTCTTT.

The CDR3 region is CASSPGGGYTF. The DNA for the CDR3 is TGTGCCAGCAGCCCAGGCGGTGGCTACACCTTC. V and J are TRBV6-5 and TRBJ1-2; no firm D call. V lost 6 bases to trimming and J lost 7 bases, with 9 bases between them. CDR3 length equals 11 residues. From germline, CDR1 is MNHEY and CDR2 SVGAGI.

The V gene is TRBV19, the J gene TRBJ1-2; a possible D gene is TRBD1 (6 bases). The CDR3 extends over 14 amino acids. The germline V gene has CDR1 LNHDA and CDR2 SQIVND (reference sequence). Trimming left V 3 bases short and J 3 bases short, with 11 bases between. CDR3: CASSIPQGDYGYTF. In nucleotides, the CDR3 is TGTGCCAGTAGTATCCCACAGGGTGACTATGGCTACACCTTC.

The V and J genes are TRBV2 and TRBJ2-7; no reliable D call. The CDR3 extends over 17 amino acids. Germline lookup yields CDR1 SNHLY and CDR2 FYNNEI. With 3 bases removed from V and 3 bases from J, the gap between germline ends came to 21 bases. The CDR3 bases are TGTGCCAGCAGTGAGGTTCAATGGAGATCTGCCCACTACGAGCAGTACGTC. It yields the protein CASSEVQWRSAHYEQYV.

This chain links TRBV13 with TRBJ1-2; D uncertain. Trimming removed 5 bases from V and 6 bases from J, with 16 bases in between. The germline gives CDR1 PRHDT, CDR2 FYEKMQ (reference sequence). The CDR3 contains 14 residues. In DNA, the CDR3 is TGTGCCAGCAGCGTACGACCCCCTTCCCATGGCTACACCTTC. Encoded protein: CASSVRPPSHGYTF.

The genes are TRBV6-1 and TRBJ1-6, with a tentative D call TRBD1 (5 bases). Trimming shortened V by 2 bases and J by 0 bases, and 14 bases separated the two germline ends. This CDR3 is built from 18 residues. Germline V gives CDR1 MNHNS, CDR2 SASEGT. CDR3 nucleotides: TGTGCCAGCAGTGAATCTTCCAGGGATTACTCCTATAATTCACCCCTCCACTTT. It translates to CASSESSRDYSYNSPLHF.

This clone was seen only a few times. The V call is TRBV6-1, the J call TRBJ1-5, with D uncertain. The CDR3 runs to 13 residues. The V gene's germline CDR1 is MNHNS and CDR2 SASEGT. V lost 1 base and J 6 bases, leaving 7 bases between the germline ends. Here the CDR3 DNA reads TGTGCCAGCAGTGAAGGAGATTCTCAGCCCCAGCATTTT. Its translation is CASSEGDSQPQHF.

V usage is TRBV15 and J usage is TRBJ2-3; TRBD2 might be the D (7 bases). V gave up 0 bases and J gave up 5 bases, with 9 bases separating them. Germline V gives CDR1 LNHNV, CDR2 YYDKDF (reference sequence). This CDR3 is built from 14 residues. The DNA of the CDR3 is TGTGCCACCAGCAGAGATAGGGGGGGAGATACGCAGTATTTT. Translation gives CATSRDRGGDTQYF.

This clone was observed a few times. The chain is built from TRBV2 and TRBJ1-5; D remains unclear. Trimming took off 4 bases at V and 5 bases at J, with 9 bases between the two ends. Looked up from germline, CDR1 is SNHLY and CDR2 is FYNNEI. The CDR3 has 13 amino acids. CDR3 nucleotide sequence: TGTGCCAGCAGTGGGACTTGGGATCAGCCCCAGCATTTT. This translates into CASSGTWDQPQHF.

The chain couples TRBV6-5 to TRBJ2-2, with a tentative D call TRBD1 (6 bases). Per germline, CDR1 MNHEY and CDR2 SVGAGI. Trimming pared 4 bases from V and 7 bases from J, leaving 16 bases between. CDR3 length: 15 amino acids. CDR3 sequence (DNA): TGTGCCAGCAGTTCTAGGACAGCGGCGGACGGGGAGCTGTTTTTT. Translating gives CASSSRTAADGELFF.

This clone showed up just a few times. The gene calls are TRBV5-1 and TRBJ1-6; TRBD1 matches 8 bases. J was trimmed by 10 bases and V by 4 bases; bases with no gene match: 4. Germline V gene data show CDR1 as SGHRS and CDR2 as YFSETQ. The CDR3 consists of 13 residues. In nucleotides, the CDR3 is TGCGCCAGCAGCAGGACAGGGTCCTCACCCCTCCACTTT. Encoded protein: CASSRTGSSPLHF.

This clone occurred a few times. This chain uses TRBV9 with TRBJ2-3; 10 bases fit TRBD2. J lost 6 bases, V lost 0 bases, and 13 bases had no gene match. Per germline, CDR1 SGDLS and CDR2 YYNGEE. The CDR3 has 18 residues. CDR3 sequence: CASSVATSSGGAKDTQYF. The CDR3 DNA reads TGTGCCAGCAGCGTAGCTACATCAAGCGGGGGGGCCAAGGATACGCAGTATTTT. The full variable domain, rest sourced from reference TRBV9 and TRBJ2-3, is DSGVTQTPKHLITATGQRVTLRCSPRSGDLSVYWYQQSLDQGLQFLIQYYNGEERAKGNILERFSAQQFPDLHSELNLSSLELGDSALYFCASSVATSSGGAKDTQYFGPGTRLTVL.

This chain links TRBV27 with TRBJ1-5; possible D gene TRBD1, 6 bases. The germline V gene has CDR1 MNHEY and CDR2 SMNVEV (reference sequence). The V end lost 3 bases, the J end lost 3 bases, and 12 bases lay between the germline ends. The CDR3 loop spans 15 amino acids. This CDR3 reads CASSFSGAHNQPQHF. CDR3 coding DNA: TGTGCCAGCAGTTTCTCAGGGGCCCACAATCAGCCCCAGCATTTT.

This chain links TRBV7-8 with TRBJ1-4; a possible D gene is TRBD1 (6 bases). The V gene lost 5 bases and the J gene lost 5 bases, with 12 bases spanning the gap. The CDR3 extends over 14 amino acids. The germline gives CDR1 SGHVS, CDR2 FQNEAQ. For the CDR3, the DNA is TGTGCCAGCAGCGGACAGTCGCCGAATGAAAAACTGTTTTTT. Its translation: CASSGQSPNEKLFF.

The CDR3 region is CASSRSHQGRDTGELFF. CDR3 bases: TGTGCCAGCAGCCGATCCCATCAGGGGAGGGACACCGGGGAGCTGTTTTTT. J is TRBJ2-2 and V is TRBV11-3, with D possibly being TRBD2 (7 bases). The V end lost 5 bases, the J end lost 3 bases, and 19 bases lay between the germline ends. Per germline, CDR1 SGHNT and CDR2 YENEEA. The CDR3 covers 17 residues.

The chain has TRBV6-6 and TRBJ2-3; TRBD1 or TRBD2 may be the D gene (6 bases each). V lost 6 bases and J lost 6, with 16 bases in between. The CDR3 has 14 residues. Germline CDR1 MNHNY, CDR2 SVGAGI (reference sequence). The CDR3 nucleotides are TGTGCCAGCAGGCGACGGGGGCCGAGCGATACGCAGTATTTT. It encodes CASRRRGPSDTQYF.

V gene TRBV7-9 combines with J gene TRBJ1-3; D gene ambiguous. V gave up 5 bases and J gave up 5 bases, with 7 bases separating them. CDR1 is SEHNR, CDR2 FQNEAQ, per germline (reference sequence). CDR3 length: 12 amino acids. CDR3 nucleotide sequence: TGTGCCAGCAGCCTAGGACGAAACACCATATATTTT. Its protein is CASSLGRNTIYF.